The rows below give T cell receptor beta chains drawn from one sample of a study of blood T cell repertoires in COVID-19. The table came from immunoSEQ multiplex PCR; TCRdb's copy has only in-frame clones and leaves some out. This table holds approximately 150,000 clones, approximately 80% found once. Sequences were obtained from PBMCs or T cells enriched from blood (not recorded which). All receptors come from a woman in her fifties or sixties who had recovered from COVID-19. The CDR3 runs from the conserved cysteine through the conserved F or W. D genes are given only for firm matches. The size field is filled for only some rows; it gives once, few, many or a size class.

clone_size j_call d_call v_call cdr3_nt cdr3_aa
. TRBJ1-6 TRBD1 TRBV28 TGTGCCAGCAGTGGACAGGGGGCGTCACCCCTCCACTTT CASSGQGASPLHF
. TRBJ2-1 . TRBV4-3 TGCGCCAGCAGCCCCGGACAGATCTACAATGAGCAGTTCTTC CASSPGQIYNEQFF
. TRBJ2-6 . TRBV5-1 TGCGCCAGCAGCTTGGCAGGGTCTGGGGCCAACGTCCTGACTTTC CASSLAGSGANVLTF
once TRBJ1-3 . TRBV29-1 TGCAGCGTTAAAGGAGACTCTGGAAACACCATATATTTT CSVKGDSGNTIYF
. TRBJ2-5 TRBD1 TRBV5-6 TGTGCCAGCAGCTCCGACCCAGGACAGGGGGCGGGAGAGACCCAGTACTTC CASSSDPGQGAGETQYF
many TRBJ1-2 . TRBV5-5 TGTGCCAGCAGCTTGTCAGGGGTTGGCGGCTACACCTTC CASSLSGVGGYTF
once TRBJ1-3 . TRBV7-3 TGTGCCAGCAGTCTAGGGGCAGGGGCTGGAAACACCATATATTTT CASSLGAGAGNTIYF
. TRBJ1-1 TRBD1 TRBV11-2 TGTGCCAGCAGCGTTGACAGGGGGCGGGACACTGAAGCTTTCTTT CASSVDRGRDTEAFF
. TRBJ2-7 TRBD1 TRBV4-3 TGCGCCAGCAGCCAAGGGACAGGTTCTCCGTACGAGCAGTACTTC CASSQGTGSPYEQYF
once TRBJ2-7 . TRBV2 TGTGCCAGCACCCGGGACACCTACGAGCAGTACTTC CASTRDTYEQYF
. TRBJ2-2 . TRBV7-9 TGTGCCAGCGTCAGACAGACAGGCACGGCCGGGGAGCTGTTTTTT CASVRQTGTAGELFF
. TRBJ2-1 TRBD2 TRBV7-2 TGTGCCAGCAGCTCATCTAGCGGGGGTGGCAGTGAGCAGTTCTTC CASSSSSGGGSEQFF
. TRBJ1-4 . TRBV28 TGTGCCAGCAAATCGGCTAATGAAAAACTGTTTTTT CASKSANEKLFF
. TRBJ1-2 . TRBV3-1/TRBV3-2 TGTGCCAGCAGCCAAGAAAGGGGAGGCCGTGGCTACACCTTC CASSQERGGRGYTF